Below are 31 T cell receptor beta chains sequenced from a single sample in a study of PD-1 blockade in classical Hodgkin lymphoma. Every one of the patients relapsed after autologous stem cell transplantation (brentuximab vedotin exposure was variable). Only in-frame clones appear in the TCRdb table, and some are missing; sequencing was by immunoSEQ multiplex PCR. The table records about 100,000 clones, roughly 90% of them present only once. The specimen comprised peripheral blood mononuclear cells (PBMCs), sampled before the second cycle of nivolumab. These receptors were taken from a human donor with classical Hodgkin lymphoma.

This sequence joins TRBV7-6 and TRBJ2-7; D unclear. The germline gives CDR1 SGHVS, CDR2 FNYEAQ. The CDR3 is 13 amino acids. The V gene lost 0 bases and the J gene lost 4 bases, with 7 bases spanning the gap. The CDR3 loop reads CASSLADGYEQYF. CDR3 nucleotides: TGTGCCAGCAGCTTAGCGGATGGGTACGAGCAGTACTTC.

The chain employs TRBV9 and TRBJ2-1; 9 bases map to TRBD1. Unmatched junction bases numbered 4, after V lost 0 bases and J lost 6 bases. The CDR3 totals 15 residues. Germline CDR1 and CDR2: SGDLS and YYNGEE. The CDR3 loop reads CASSVGGTGINEQFF. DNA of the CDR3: TGTGCCAGCAGCGTAGGGGGGACAGGGATCAATGAGCAGTTCTTC.

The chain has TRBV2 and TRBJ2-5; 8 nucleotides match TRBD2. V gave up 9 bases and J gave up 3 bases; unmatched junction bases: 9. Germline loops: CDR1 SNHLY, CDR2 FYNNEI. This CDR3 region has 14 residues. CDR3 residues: CASEGSGAKETQYF. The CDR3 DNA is TGTGCCAGTGAGGGTAGCGGGGCCAAAGAGACCCAGTACTTC. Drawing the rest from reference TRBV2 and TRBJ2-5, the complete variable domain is EPEVTQTPSHQVTQMGQEVILRCVPISNHLYFYWYRQILGQKVEFLVSFYNNEISEKSEIFDDQFSVERPDGSNFTLKIRSTKLEDSAMYFCASEGSGAKETQYFGPGTRLLVL.

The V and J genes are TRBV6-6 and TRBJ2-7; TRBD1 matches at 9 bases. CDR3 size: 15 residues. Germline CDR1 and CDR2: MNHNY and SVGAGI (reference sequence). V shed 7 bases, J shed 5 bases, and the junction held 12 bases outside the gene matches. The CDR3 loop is CASTFTGGDIHEQYF. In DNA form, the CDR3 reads TGTGCCAGCACCTTTACAGGGGGCGATATCCACGAGCAGTACTTC.

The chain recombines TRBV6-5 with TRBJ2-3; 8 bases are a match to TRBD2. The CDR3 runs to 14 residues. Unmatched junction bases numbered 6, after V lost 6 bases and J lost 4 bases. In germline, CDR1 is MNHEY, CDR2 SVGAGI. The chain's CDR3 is CASRLADGADTQYF. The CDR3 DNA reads TGTGCCAGCAGACTAGCGGACGGGGCAGATACGCAGTATTTT.

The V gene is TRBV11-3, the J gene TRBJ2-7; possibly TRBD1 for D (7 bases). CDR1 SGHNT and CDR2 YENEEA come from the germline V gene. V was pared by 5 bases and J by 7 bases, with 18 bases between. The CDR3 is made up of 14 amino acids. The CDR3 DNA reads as TGTGCCAGCAGCGCGGGACAGACCTTAAGGGAGCAGTACTTC. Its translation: CASSAGQTLREQYF. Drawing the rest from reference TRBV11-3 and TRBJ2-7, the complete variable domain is EAGVVQSPRYKIIEKKQPVAFWCNPISGHNTLYWYLQNLGQGPELLIRYENEEAVDDSQLPKDRFSAERLKGVDSTLKIQPAELGDSAVYLCASSAGQTLREQYFGPGTRLTVT.

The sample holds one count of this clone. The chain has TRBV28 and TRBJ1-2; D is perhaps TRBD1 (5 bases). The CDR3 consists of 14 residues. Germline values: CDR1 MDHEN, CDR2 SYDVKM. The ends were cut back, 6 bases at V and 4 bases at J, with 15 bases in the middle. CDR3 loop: CASRYLQGSYGYTF. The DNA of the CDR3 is TGTGCCAGCAGGTATCTCCAGGGTAGCTATGGCTACACCTTC.

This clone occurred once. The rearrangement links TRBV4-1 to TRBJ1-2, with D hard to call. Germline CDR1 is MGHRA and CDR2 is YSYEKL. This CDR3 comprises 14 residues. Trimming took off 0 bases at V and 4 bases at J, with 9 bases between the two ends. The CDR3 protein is CASSQDLAGYGYTF. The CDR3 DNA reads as TGCGCCAGCAGCCAAGATCTGGCAGGCTATGGCTACACCTTC.

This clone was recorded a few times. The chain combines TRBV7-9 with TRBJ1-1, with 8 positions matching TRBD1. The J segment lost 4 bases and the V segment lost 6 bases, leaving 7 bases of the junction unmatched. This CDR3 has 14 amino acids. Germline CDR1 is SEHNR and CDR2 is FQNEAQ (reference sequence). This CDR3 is CASSQQGAGTEAFF. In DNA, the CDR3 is TGTGCCAGCAGTCAGCAGGGGGCGGGCACTGAAGCTTTCTTT.

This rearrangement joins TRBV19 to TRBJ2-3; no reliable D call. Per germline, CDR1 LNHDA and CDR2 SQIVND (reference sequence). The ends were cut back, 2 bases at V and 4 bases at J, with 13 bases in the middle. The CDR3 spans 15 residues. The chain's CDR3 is CASSIHTIGADTQYF. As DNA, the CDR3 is TGTGCCAGTAGTATACATACCATAGGTGCAGATACGCAGTATTTT. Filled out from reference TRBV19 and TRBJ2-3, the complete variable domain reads DGGITQSPKYLFRKEGQNVTLSCEQNLNHDAMYWYRQDPGQGLRLIYYSQIVNDFQKGDIAEGYSVSREKKESFPLTVTSAQKNPTAFYLCASSIHTIGADTQYFGPGTRLTVL.

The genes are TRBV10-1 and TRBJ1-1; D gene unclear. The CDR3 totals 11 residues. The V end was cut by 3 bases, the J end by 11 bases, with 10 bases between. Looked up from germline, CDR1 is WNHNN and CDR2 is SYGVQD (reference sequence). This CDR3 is CASSDAHGAFF. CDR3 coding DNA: TGCGCCAGCAGTGACGCCCATGGGGCTTTCTTT.

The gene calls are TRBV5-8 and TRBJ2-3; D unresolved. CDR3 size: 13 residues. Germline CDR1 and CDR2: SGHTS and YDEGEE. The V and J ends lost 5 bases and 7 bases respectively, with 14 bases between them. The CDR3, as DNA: TGTGCCAGCAGGCCCTCAGGTCGTAATACGCAGTATTTT. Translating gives CASRPSGRNTQYF.

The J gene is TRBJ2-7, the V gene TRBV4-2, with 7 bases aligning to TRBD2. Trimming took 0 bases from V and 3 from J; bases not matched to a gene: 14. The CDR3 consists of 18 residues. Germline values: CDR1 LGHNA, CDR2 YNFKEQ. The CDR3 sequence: CASSQDLALAELYYEQYF. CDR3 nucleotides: TGTGCCAGCAGCCAAGATTTGGCCCTAGCGGAGCTCTACTACGAGCAGTACTTC.

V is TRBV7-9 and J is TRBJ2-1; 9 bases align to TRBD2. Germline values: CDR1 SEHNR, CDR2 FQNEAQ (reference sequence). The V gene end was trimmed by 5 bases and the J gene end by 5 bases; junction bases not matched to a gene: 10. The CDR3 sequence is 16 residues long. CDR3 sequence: CASSGASGERDNEQFF. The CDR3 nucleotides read TGTGCCAGCAGCGGAGCTAGCGGGGAGAGGGACAATGAGCAGTTCTTC.

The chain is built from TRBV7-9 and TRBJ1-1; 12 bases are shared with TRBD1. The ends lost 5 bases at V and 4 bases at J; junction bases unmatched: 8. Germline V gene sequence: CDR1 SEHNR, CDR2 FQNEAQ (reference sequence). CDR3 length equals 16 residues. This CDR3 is CASSPGQGAWGTEAFF. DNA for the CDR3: TGTGCCAGCAGCCCGGGACAGGGGGCATGGGGCACTGAAGCTTTCTTT.

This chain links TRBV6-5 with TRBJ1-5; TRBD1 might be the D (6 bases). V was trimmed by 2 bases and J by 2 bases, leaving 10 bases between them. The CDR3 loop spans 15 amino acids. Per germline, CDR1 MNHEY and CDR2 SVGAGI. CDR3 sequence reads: CASSYQGTGNQPQHF. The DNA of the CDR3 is TGTGCCAGCAGTTACCAGGGGACGGGCAATCAGCCCCAGCATTTT.

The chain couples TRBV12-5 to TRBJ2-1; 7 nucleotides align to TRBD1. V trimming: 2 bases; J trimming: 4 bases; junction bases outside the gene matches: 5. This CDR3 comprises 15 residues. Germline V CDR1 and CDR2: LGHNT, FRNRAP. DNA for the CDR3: TGTGCTAGTGGTTTGTACAGGGGAATTTACAATGAGCAGTTCTTC. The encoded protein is CASGLYRGIYNEQFF.

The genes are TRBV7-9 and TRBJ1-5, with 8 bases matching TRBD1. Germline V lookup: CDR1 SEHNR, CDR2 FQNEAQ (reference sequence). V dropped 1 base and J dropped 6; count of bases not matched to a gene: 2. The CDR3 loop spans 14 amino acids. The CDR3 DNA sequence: TGTGCCAGCAGCTTAGACAGGGGGGTTCAGCCCCAGCATTTT. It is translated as CASSLDRGVQPQHF.

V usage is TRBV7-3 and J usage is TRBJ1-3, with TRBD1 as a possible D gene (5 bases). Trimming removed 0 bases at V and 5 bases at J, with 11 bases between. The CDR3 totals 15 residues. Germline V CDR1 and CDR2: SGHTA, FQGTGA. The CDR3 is CASSLTGDWRNTIYF. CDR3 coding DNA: TGTGCCAGCAGCTTAACAGGGGACTGGAGAAACACCATATATTTT. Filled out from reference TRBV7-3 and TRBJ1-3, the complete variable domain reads GAGVSQTPSNKVTEKGKYVELRCDPISGHTALYWYRQSLGQGPEFLIYFQGTGAADDSGLPNDRFFAVRPEGSVSTLKIQRTERGDSAVYLCASSLTGDWRNTIYFGEGSWLTVV.

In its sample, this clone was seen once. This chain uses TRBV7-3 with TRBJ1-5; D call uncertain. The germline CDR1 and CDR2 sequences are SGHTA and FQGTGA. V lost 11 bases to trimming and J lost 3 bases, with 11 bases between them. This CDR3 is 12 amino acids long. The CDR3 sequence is CAGSRNNQPQHF. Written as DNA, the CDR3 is TGTGCCGGAAGTCGGAACAATCAGCCCCAGCATTTT.

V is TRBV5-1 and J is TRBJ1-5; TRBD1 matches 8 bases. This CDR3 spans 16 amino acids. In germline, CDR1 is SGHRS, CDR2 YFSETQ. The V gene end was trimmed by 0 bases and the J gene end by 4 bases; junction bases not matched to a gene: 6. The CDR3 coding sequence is TGCGCCAGCAGCTTGGATGGACAGGGTGGGAATCAGCCCCAGCATTTT. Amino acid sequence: CASSLDGQGGNQPQHF.

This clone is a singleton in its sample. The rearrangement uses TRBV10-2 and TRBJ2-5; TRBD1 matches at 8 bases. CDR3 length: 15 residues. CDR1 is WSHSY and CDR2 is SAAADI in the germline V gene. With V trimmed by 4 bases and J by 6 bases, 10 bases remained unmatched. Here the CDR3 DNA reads TGCGCCAGCAGTGGGACCCAGGGGGCGGTGAAGACCCAGTACTTC. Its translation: CASSGTQGAVKTQYF.

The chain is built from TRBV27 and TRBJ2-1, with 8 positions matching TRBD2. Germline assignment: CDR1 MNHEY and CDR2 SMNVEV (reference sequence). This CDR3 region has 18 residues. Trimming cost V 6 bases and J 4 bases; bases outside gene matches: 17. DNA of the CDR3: TGTGCCAGCAGCCCACTTCAAAGCGGGGGCTATACTTACAATGAGCAGTTCTTC. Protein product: CASSPLQSGGYTYNEQFF.

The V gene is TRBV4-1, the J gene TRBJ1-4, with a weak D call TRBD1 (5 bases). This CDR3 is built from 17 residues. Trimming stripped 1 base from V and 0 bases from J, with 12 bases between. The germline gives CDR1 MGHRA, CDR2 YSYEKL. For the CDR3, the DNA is TGCGCCAGCAGCCAAGGGGACCCCTTGGCAACTAATGAAAAACTGTTTTTT. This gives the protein CASSQGDPLATNEKLFF.

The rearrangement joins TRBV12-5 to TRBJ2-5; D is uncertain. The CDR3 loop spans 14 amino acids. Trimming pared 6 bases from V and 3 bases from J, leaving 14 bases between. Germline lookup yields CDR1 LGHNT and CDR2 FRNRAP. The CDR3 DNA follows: TGTGCTAGTGGCTCCCCAGGCGTAAAAGAGACCCAGTACTTC. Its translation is CASGSPGVKETQYF.

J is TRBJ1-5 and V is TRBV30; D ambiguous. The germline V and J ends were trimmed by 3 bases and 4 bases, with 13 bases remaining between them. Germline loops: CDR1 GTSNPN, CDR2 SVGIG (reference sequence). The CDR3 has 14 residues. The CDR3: CAWSPTSRNQPQHF. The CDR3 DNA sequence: TGTGCCTGGAGCCCGACTAGTAGAAATCAGCCCCAGCATTTT.

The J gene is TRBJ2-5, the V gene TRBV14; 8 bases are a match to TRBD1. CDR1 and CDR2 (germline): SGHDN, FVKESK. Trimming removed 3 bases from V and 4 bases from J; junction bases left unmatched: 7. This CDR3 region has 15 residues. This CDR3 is CASSHTGGLLETQYF. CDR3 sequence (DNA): TGTGCCAGCAGCCACACAGGGGGGCTCCTAGAGACCCAGTACTTC.

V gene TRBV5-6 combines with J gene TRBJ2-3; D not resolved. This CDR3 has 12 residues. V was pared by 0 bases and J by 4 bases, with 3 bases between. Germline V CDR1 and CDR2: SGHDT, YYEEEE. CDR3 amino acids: CASSLVSDTQYF. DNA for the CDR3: TGTGCCAGCAGCTTGGTCTCAGATACGCAGTATTTT.

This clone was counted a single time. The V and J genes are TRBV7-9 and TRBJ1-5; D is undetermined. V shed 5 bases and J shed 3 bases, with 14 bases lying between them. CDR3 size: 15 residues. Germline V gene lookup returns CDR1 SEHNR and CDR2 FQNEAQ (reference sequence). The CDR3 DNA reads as TGTGCCAGCAGCCCCCGTGGACCACCCAATCAGCCCCAGCATTTT. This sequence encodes CASSPRGPPNQPQHF.

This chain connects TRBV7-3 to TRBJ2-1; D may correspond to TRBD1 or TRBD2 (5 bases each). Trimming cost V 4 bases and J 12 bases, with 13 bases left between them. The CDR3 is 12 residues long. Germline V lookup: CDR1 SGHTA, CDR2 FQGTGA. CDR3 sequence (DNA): TGTGCCAGCAGCTACCAGGGAGCTGCGCAGTTCTTC. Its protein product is CASSYQGAAQFF.

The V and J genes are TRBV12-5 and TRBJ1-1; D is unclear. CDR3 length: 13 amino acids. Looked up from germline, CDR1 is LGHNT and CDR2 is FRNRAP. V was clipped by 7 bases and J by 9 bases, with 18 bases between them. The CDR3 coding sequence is TGTGCTAGTGCCCCTGCGGACGGTGTTAAAGCTTTCTTT. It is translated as CASAPADGVKAFF.